The 20 T cell receptor beta chains in this list originate from one sample, sequenced in a study of OX40 agonist ivuxolimab in advanced cancers. TCRdb's table, derived via immunoSEQ multiplex PCR, lists solely in-frame clones and lacks some. The data contain some 98,000 clones, roughly 83% of them singletons. Specimen: CD4+ or CD8+ T cells sorted from blood, collected in a trial of the OX40 agonist ivuxolimab. These receptors were obtained from an adult with an advanced solid tumor such as melanoma, head and neck, liver or kidney cancer.

The chain joins TRBV6-5 to TRBJ2-7; D gene unclear. Trimming took off 5 bases at V and 3 bases at J, with 5 bases between the two ends. CDR1 MNHEY and CDR2 SVGAGI come from the germline V gene. The CDR3 covers 11 residues. CDR3 in amino acids: CASSHLYEQYF. Written as DNA, the CDR3 is TGTGCCAGCAGTCATCTCTACGAGCAGTACTTC.

The rearrangement joins TRBV5-1 to TRBJ1-2; D is undetermined. V lost 7 bases and J 2 bases, leaving 15 bases between the germline ends. CDR3 length: 14 residues. Per germline, CDR1 SGHRS and CDR2 YFSETQ. The CDR3 spells CASSPLMANYGYTF. The CDR3 DNA is TGCGCCAGCTCCCCATTGATGGCGAACTATGGCTACACCTTC.

In the case of this clone: Here the CDR3 omits its conserved ending phenylalanine or tryptophan, so a read error is the likely source. The DNA is omitted, as the CDR3 cannot be located on it reliably, and the CDR3 follows TCRdb's listing. The J gene is TRBJ1-6, the V gene TRBV6-1. The CDR3 spans 8 amino acids, including both terminal residues. The germline gives CDR1 MNHNS, CDR2 SASEGT. The CDR3 reads CATKEKSL.

The chain employs TRBV19 and TRBJ2-3; no firm D call. Germline V lookup: CDR1 LNHDA, CDR2 SQIVND (reference sequence). This CDR3 has 13 amino acids. The germline V and J ends were trimmed by 1 base and 1 base, with 3 bases remaining between them. CDR3 amino acids: CASSIGGTDTQYF. CDR3 coding DNA: TGTGCCAGTAGTATAGGGGGCACAGATACGCAGTATTTT.

Sample share makes this clone medium-sized. V and J are TRBV6-1 and TRBJ1-2, with D perhaps TRBD1 (6 bases). Per the germline V gene, CDR1 is MNHNS and CDR2 is SASEGT. Trimming cost V 4 bases and J 4 bases, with 25 bases left between them. This CDR3 has 18 residues. In nucleotides, the CDR3 is TGTGCCAGCAGTGCCTCGTTGCCCCCGGGACATCGGAGCTATGGCTACACCTTC. Protein product: CASSASLPPGHRSYGYTF.

This chain connects TRBV29-1 to TRBJ2-1, with a weak D call TRBD2 (6 bases). CDR3 length equals 13 residues. V lost 8 bases and J 5 bases, leaving 16 bases between the germline ends. CDR1 and CDR2 (germline): SQVTM, ANQGSEA. The CDR3 loop reads CSSSLALNNEQFF. CDR3 nucleotides: TGCAGCTCCTCACTAGCCTTAAACAATGAGCAGTTCTTC.

This clone occurred once. The rearrangement uses TRBV7-6 and TRBJ2-3, with D hard to call. Germline CDR1 and CDR2: SGHVS and FNYEAQ. The V and J ends lost 3 bases and 1 base respectively, with 5 bases between them. This CDR3 is built from 13 residues. CDR3 DNA sequence: TGTGCCAGCAGCTTGGCCCGCACAGATACGCAGTATTTT. Protein sequence: CASSLARTDTQYF. Full variable domain (remainder filled in from reference TRBV7-6 and TRBJ2-3): GAGVSQSPRYKVTKRGQDVALRCDPISGHVSLYWYRQALGQGPEFLTYFNYEAQQDKSGLPNDRFSAERPEGSISTLTIQRTEQRDSAMYRCASSLARTDTQYFGPGTRLTVL.

This chain connects TRBV30 to TRBJ2-3; D may be TRBD1 (6 bases). Germline V gene sequence: CDR1 GTSNPN, CDR2 SVGIG (reference sequence). The V gene lost 3 bases and the J gene lost 1 base, with 14 bases spanning the gap. The CDR3 consists of 15 residues. CDR3 amino acids: CAWSPGQSGTDTQYF. The CDR3 DNA sequence: TGTGCCTGGAGCCCGGGACAATCGGGCACAGATACGCAGTATTTT. Combining the CDR3 with reference TRBV30 and TRBJ2-3 gives the whole variable domain SQTIHQWPATLVQPVGSPLSLECTVEGTSNPNLYWYRQAAGRGLQLLFYSVGIGQISSEVPQNLSASRPQDRQFILSSKKLLLSDSGFYLCAWSPGQSGTDTQYFGPGTRLTVL.

The rearrangement links TRBV7-2 to TRBJ1-4; 9 bases are a match to TRBD1. Germline-derived CDR1 and CDR2 are SGHTA and FQGNSA. This CDR3 is built from 15 residues. V shed 1 base, J shed 8 bases, and the junction held 5 bases outside the gene matches. This CDR3 reads CASSLGDRAREKLFF. CDR3 DNA sequence: TGTGCCAGCAGCTTAGGGGACAGGGCACGGGAAAAACTGTTTTTT.

The chain has TRBV7-2 and TRBJ2-7; TRBD1 is a possible D gene (5 bases). Deletions cut 1 base from V and 7 bases from J, with 14 bases between. There are 14 residues in the CDR3. Germline-derived CDR1 and CDR2 are SGHTA and FQGNSA. The CDR3 sequence is CASSLVGRVREQYF. The CDR3 DNA follows: TGTGCCAGCAGCTTAGTGGGCAGGGTGAGGGAGCAGTACTTC.

CDR3 sequence: CASSPSYGTEAFF. CDR3 DNA: TGTGCCAGCTCACCGTCGTATGGCACTGAAGCTTTCTTT. The chain combines TRBV18 with TRBJ1-1; D is unclear. V shed 3 bases and J shed 4 bases, with 9 bases lying between them. The CDR3 totals 13 residues. In germline, CDR1 is KGHSH, CDR2 LQKENI.

The chain employs TRBV7-6 and TRBJ2-1; 7 bases map to TRBD1. Per germline, CDR1 SGHVS and CDR2 FNYEAQ. Trimming took 4 bases from V and 5 from J; bases not matched to a gene: 5. The CDR3 is 14 residues long. CDR3 loop: CASSSRQGNNEQFF. The CDR3 nucleotides read TGTGCCAGCAGCTCAAGACAGGGAAACAATGAGCAGTTCTTC. Full variable domain (rest looked up from reference TRBV7-6 and TRBJ2-1): GAGVSQSPRYKVTKRGQDVALRCDPISGHVSLYWYRQALGQGPEFLTYFNYEAQQDKSGLPNDRFSAERPEGSISTLTIQRTEQRDSAMYRCASSSRQGNNEQFFGPGTRLTVL.

The chain links TRBV11-3 to TRBJ2-3; a weak D match, TRBD2 (6 bases). This CDR3 has 15 residues. The germline V and J ends were trimmed by 1 base and 6 bases, with 14 bases remaining between them. Germline V gene lookup returns CDR1 SGHNT and CDR2 YENEEA. The CDR3 nucleotides are TGTGCCAGCAGCTTAGGTGGGGGAGGAGTTGATACGCAGTATTTT. Translating gives CASSLGGGGVDTQYF.

The chain combines TRBV9 with TRBJ2-7; D is undetermined. Germline V lookup: CDR1 SGDLS, CDR2 YYNGEE. CDR3 length: 14 residues. Trimming stripped 2 bases from V and 3 bases from J, with 12 bases between. CDR3 nucleotides: TGTGCCAGCAGCGTTGCCGACGGAAGCTACGAGCAGTACTTC. This codes for CASSVADGSYEQYF. Full variable domain (outside the CDR3, taken from reference TRBV9 and TRBJ2-7): DSGVTQTPKHLITATGQRVTLRCSPRSGDLSVYWYQQSLDQGLQFLIQYYNGEERAKGNILERFSAQQFPDLHSELNLSSLELGDSALYFCASSVADGSYEQYFGPGTRLTVT.

This chain uses TRBV5-1 with TRBJ2-7; maybe TRBD2 (6 bases). The CDR3 loop spans 14 amino acids. Germline CDR1 is SGHRS and CDR2 is YFSETQ. V was clipped by 4 bases and J by 9 bases, with 20 bases between them. CDR3 nucleotide sequence: TGCGCCAGCAGCACCGGGACTCTTCTTAGTGGGCAGTACTTC. It codes for CASSTGTLLSGQYF.

The chain uses TRBV5-5 and TRBJ1-1; D gene unclear. Germline-derived CDR1 and CDR2 are SGHKS and YYEKEE (reference sequence). Trimming removed 1 base at V and 0 bases at J, with 7 bases between. The CDR3 covers 14 residues. The CDR3 here is CASSLQRLNTEAFF. As DNA, the CDR3 is TGTGCCAGCAGCTTGCAGAGGCTGAACACTGAAGCTTTCTTT.

The chain links TRBV28 to TRBJ2-1; 10 nucleotides match TRBD2. The germline V gene has CDR1 MDHEN and CDR2 SYDVKM. This CDR3 spans 16 amino acids. J gave up 5 bases and V 4 bases, and 8 bases lay outside the gene matches. The CDR3 DNA sequence: TGTGCCAGCAGTTCCTGGGCTAGCGGGAGCCACAATGAGCAGTTCTTC. Its protein is CASSSWASGSHNEQFF. The complete variable domain, with remaining parts taken from reference TRBV28 and TRBJ2-1, reads DVKVTQSSRYLVKRTGEKVFLECVQDMDHENMFWYRQDPGLGLRLIYFSYDVKMKEKGDIPEGYSVSREKKERFSLILESASTNQTSMYLCASSSWASGSHNEQFFGPGTRLTVL.

V and J are TRBV16 and TRBJ1-3; D gene uncertain. The CDR3 is made up of 14 amino acids. Germline V gene lookup returns CDR1 KGHSY and CDR2 FQNENV. V lost 4 bases and J 1 base, leaving 8 bases between the germline ends. The CDR3 here is CASSLKGSGNTIYF. CDR3 nucleotide sequence: TGTGCCAGCAGCCTCAAGGGATCTGGAAACACCATATATTTT.

This chain connects TRBV5-6 to TRBJ2-7; TRBD1 matches at 9 bases. There are 15 residues in the CDR3. After removal of 7 bases from V and 2 bases from J, the junction contained 10 bases not matched to a gene. Germline V gene lookup returns CDR1 SGHDT and CDR2 YYEEEE. CDR3 sequence (DNA): TGTGCCAGCCAGCTGAGCGGGACAGGGACCTACGAGCAGTACTTC. This codes for CASQLSGTGTYEQYF.

The rearrangement links TRBV6-4 to TRBJ2-2, with TRBD1 matching 8 bases. The CDR3 totals 15 residues. The germline V gene encodes CDR1 MRHNA and CDR2 SNTAGT. V shed 11 bases and J 3 bases; nucleotides not matched to a gene: 11. CDR3 sequence (DNA): TGTGCCGGCCTGAGACAGGGGTTGCACACCGGGGAGCTGTTTTTT. Amino acids: CAGLRQGLHTGELFF.